This is a list of T cell receptor beta chains from one sample in a study of T cell responses to AZD1222 COVID-19 vaccine. Sequencing was performed with immunoSEQ multiplex PCR; in TCRdb, only in-frame clones are kept and a portion is missing. The profile shows approximately 190,000 clones, 85% to 90% of them singletons. The source material was peripheral blood, sampled on day 0 of MenACWY control vaccination. The source is an adult in good health. Each CDR3 is given with its conserved first and last residue. A D gene is named only where the DNA matches it firmly. Clone size is not always given. Where it is, it says once, few, many or a class for expanded clones.

clone_size	j_call	d_call	v_call	cdr3_length	cdr3_nt	cdr3_aa
.	TRBJ2-3	.	TRBV7-2	12	TGTGCCAGCAGTCTCTTGGCAGATACGCAGTATTTT	CASSLLADTQYF
.	TRBJ2-1	.	TRBV7-3	14	TGTGCCAGTAGCCGAGGGACCTCTGGCGATGAGCAGTTCTTC	CASSRGTSGDEQFF
few	TRBJ2-7	TRBD2	TRBV5-4	17	TGTGCCAGCAGCACCGCAGCTAGCGGGTGGAGCTCCTACGAGCAGTACTTC	CASSTAASGWSSYEQYF
.	TRBJ2-7	TRBD1	TRBV10-3	14	TGTGCCATCGGGGGGACAGGTCCATACTACGAGCAGTACTTC	CAIGGTGPYYEQYF
.	TRBJ1-4	.	TRBV5-1	13	TGCGCCAGCAGACAGGGCGCAAATGAAAAACTGTTTTTT	CASRQGANEKLFF
few	TRBJ1-4	.	TRBV12-3/TRBV12-4	13	TGTGCCAGCAGTCCGGGGACTAATGAAAAACTGTTTTTT	CASSPGTNEKLFF
.	TRBJ2-6	TRBD1	TRBV7-3	16	TGTGCCAGCAGCCAGACAGGGACCTCTGGGGCCAACGTCCTGACTTTC	CASSQTGTSGANVLTF
.	TRBJ1-6	.	TRBV14	12	TGTGCCAGCAGCCAAGGGGGTGTCCCCCTCCACTTT	CASSQGGVPLHF
.	TRBJ2-7	TRBD2	TRBV9	14	TGTGCCAGCAGCGTAGGGGGGACTACGGGCGAGCAGTACTTC	CASSVGGTTGEQYF
.	TRBJ1-2	TRBD1	TRBV7-9	16	TGTGCCAGCAGCATATCGCCCGGGACAGTGAACTATGGCTACACCTTC	CASSISPGTVNYGYTF
.	TRBJ1-5	.	TRBV4-2	15	TGTGCCAGCAGCCAACAAGCGATCAGCAATCAGCCCCAGCATTTT	CASSQQAISNQPQHF
.	TRBJ2-1	.	TRBV5-4	14	TGTGCCAGCAGCGGAGGGGACAGCTACAATGAGCAGTTCTTC	CASSGGDSYNEQFF
once	TRBJ2-3	TRBD2	TRBV25-1	18	TGTGCCAGCAGTGAATCCAACGTGCTAGCGGGACCTGCAGATACGCAGTATTTT	CASSESNVLAGPADTQYF
.	TRBJ2-3	TRBD2	TRBV27	16	TGTGCCAGCAGTTTATCGCTAGCGGGAGGCACAGATACGCAGTATTTT	CASSLSLAGGTDTQYF
.	TRBJ2-2	.	TRBV2	14	TGTGCCAGCAGGGCGCAGGGCGCATCCGGGGAGCTGTTTTTT	CASRAQGASGELFF
.	TRBJ1-5	.	TRBV7-8	15	TGTGCCAGCAGCACCCAGGGCATTAGCAATCAGCCCCAGCATTTT	CASSTQGISNQPQHF
.	TRBJ1-1	.	TRBV12-5	16	TGTGCTAGTGGTTTGGTTACGACAGGTTTGAACACTGAAGCTTTCTTT	CASGLVTTGLNTEAFF
.	TRBJ2-3	TRBD2	TRBV5-4	15	TGTGCCAGCAGCCTTAGCGGGGTGAACACAGATACGCAGTATTTT	CASSLSGVNTDTQYF
.	TRBJ2-3	.	TRBV3-1/TRBV3-2	13	TGTGCCAGCAGCCTCCGGGTTTCAGATACGCAGTATTTT	CASSLRVSDTQYF
.	TRBJ2-7	.	TRBV5-4	11	TGTGCCAGCAGCCGGAATTCCGAGCAGTACTTC	CASSRNSEQYF
.	TRBJ2-3	TRBD2	TRBV3-1/TRBV3-2	16	TGTGCCAGCAGCCATTCAGCGGGGGGGAGCACAGATACGCAGTATTTT	CASSHSAGGSTDTQYF
.	TRBJ1-1	.	TRBV7-3	14	TGTGCCAGCAGCTTAGGCGGGGGGAACACTGAAGCTTTCTTT	CASSLGGGNTEAFF
.	TRBJ2-1	TRBD2	TRBV15	21	TGTGCCACCAGCAGGGTCTTGACTAGCGGGGGGTTCCACAGGTCCTACAATGAGCAGTTCTTC	CATSRVLTSGGFHRSYNEQFF
.	TRBJ1-2	.	TRBV7-2	12	TGTGCCAGCAGCTCGGGACTGTATGGCTACACCTTC	CASSSGLYGYTF
.	TRBJ2-7	.	TRBV6-5	12	TGTGCCAGCAGTTACTCAAGCTACGAGCAGTACTTC	CASSYSSYEQYF
.	TRBJ1-2	TRBD1	TRBV2	15	TGTGCCAGCAGTGAAGGGGGGGGACAGGGCTATGGCTACACCTTC	CASSEGGGQGYGYTF
few	TRBJ1-1	.	TRBV5-4	17	TGTGCCAGCAGCTTGGGGGGGTCGCGGTATCGACAGGAGAAAGCTTTCTTT	CASSLGGSRYRQEKAFF